Sequencing of this T cell receptor beta chain was carried out in a study of Graves' ophthalmopathy and Graves' hyperthyroidism. Study outcomes and limitations: Most thyroid clonotypes expanded beyond 0.001 frequency were also found in blood. Ophthalmopathy could be told apart from stable hyperthyroidism by a 13-signature model (about 88% sensitivity, approximately 76% specificity). The model forecast ophthalmopathy progression, reaching 70.59% sensitivity and 72% to 75% specificity.

This clonotype was detected many times. What it binds is not known. Excluded: other autoimmune disease, uncontrolled infection, pregnancy or lactation. Beta-chain TCR CDR3 regions were amplified from RNA transcripts. Second-round multiplex PCR came after first-round RT-PCR with HTBI primers. TCRdb re-derived calls from the multiplex PCR reads in MiXCR, one entry per CDR3 protein. The data show a few hundred thousand distinct CDR3 sequences, less than 45% seen once. Sequences were obtained from peripheral blood or thyroid tissue (not recorded which). This clonotype was obtained from an adult man with Graves' hyperthyroidism.

The CDR3 DNA follows: TGTGCCAGTGAAGGACAGGGGAACACTGAAGCTTTCTTT. It is translated as CASEGQGNTEAFF. The V gene is TRBV19, the J gene TRBJ1-1, with 8 bases fitting TRBD1. Germline lookup yields CDR1 LNHDA and CDR2 SQIVND (reference sequence). The CDR3 covers 13 residues. V lost 8 bases to trimming and J lost 1 base; unmatched junction nucleotides: 3.